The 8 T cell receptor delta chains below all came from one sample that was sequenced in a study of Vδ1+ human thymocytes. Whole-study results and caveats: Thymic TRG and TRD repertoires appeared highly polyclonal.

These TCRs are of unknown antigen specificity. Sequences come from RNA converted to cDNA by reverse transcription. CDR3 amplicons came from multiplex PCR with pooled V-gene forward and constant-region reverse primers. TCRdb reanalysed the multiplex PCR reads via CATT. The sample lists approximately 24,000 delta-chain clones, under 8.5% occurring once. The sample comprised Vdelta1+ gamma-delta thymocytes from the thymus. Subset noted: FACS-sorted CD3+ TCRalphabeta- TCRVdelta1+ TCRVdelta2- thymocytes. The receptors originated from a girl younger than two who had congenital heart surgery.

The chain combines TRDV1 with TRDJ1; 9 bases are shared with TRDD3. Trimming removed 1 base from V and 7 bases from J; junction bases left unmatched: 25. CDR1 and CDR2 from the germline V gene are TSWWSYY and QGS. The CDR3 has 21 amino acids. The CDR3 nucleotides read TGTGCTCTTGGGGAACCCCCTGGCCTTCCTCACAGAACTGGGGGACACGTTAAACTCATCTTT. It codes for CALGEPPGLPHRTGGHVKLIF.

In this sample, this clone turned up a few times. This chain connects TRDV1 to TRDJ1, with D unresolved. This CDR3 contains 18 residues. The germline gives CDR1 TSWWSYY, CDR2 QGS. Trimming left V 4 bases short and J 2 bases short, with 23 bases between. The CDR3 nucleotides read TGTGCTCTTGGGGTAAACTGCGTCGGGTACCCTGTGACCGATAAACTCATCTTT. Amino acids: CALGVNCVGYPVTDKLIF.

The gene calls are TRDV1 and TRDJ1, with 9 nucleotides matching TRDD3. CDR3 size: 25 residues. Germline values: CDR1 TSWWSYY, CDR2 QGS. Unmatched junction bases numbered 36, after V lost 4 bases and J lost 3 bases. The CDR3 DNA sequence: TGTGCTCTTGGGGGCCGGGGCCTTCCAGATTTCCTACTGGGGGAGCTCTCCGATACTTCCGATAAACTCATCTTT. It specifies CALGGRGLPDFLLGELSDTSDKLIF.

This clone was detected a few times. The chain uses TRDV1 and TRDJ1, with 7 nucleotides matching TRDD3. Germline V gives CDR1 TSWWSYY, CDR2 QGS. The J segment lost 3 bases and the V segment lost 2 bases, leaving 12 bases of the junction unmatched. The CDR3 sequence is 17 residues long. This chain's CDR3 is CALGERGLGDTPDKLIF. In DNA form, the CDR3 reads TGTGCTCTTGGGGAAAGGGGCTTGGGGGACACACCCGATAAACTCATCTTT.

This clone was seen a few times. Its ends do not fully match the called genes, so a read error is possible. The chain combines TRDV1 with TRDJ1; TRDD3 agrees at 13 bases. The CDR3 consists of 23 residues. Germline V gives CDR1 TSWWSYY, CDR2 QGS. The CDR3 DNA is TGTGCTCTTGGGGAAAAAAATGTCCACTCAGTTGTACTGGGGGATACGGTTGACGATAAACTCATATTT. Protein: CALGEKNVHSVVLGDTVDDKLIF.

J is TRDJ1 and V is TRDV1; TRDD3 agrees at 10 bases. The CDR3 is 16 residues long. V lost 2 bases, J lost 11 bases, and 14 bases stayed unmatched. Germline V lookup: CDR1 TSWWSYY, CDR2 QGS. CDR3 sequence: CALGEFPRTGGSSLIF. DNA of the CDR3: TGTGCTCTTGGGGAATTCCCTCGTACTGGGGGATCAAGTCTCATCTTT.

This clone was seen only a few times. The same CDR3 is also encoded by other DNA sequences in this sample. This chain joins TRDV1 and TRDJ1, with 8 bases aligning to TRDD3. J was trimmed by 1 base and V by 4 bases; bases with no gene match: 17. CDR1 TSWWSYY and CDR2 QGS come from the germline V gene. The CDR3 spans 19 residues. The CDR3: CALGAPSPSSGGFTDKLIF. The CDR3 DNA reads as TGTGCTCTTGGGGCGCCTTCGCCGAGTAGTGGGGGATTCACCGATAAACTCATCTTT.

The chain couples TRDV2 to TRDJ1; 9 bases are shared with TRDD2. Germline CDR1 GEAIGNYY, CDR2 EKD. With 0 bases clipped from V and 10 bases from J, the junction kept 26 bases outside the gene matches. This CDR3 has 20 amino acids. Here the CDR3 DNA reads TGTGCCTGTGACACCTTGGGACCTTCCTACGGCCTGGGGCCCCACTCGAGACTCATCTTT. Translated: CACDTLGPSYGLGPHSRLIF.